Ten or more counts support the clone carrying this TCR beta chain. Its antigen is still unknown. Compared with germline, one end of the junction differs, possibly owing to a read error. Using its own MiXCR run on the 5' RACE reads, TCRdb lists one record per CDR3 protein. The table includes some 220,000 distinct CDR3 sequences, about 7% detected once. The CDR3 has 13 amino acids. CDR1 and CDR2 from the germline V gene are DFQATT and SNEGSKA (reference sequence). The data are from a study of CD8 T cells in ankylosing spondylitis. Study observations and caveats: Eight highly homologous variants made up a TCR beta motif, and this motif appeared characteristic of ankylosing spondylitis blood.

The receptor was derived from a male donor with ankylosing spondylitis. Sequenced sample: blood, either unsorted or a sorted T cell fraction (not recorded which). J is TRBJ2-3 and V is TRBV20-1; 8 bases fit TRBD2. The CDR3 loop reads CSATWTSRDTQYF. DNA of the CDR3: TGCAGTGCTACCTGGACTAGCAGAGATACGCAGTATTTT.